Below are 29 T cell receptor beta chains sequenced from a single sample in a study of STAT3 mutations in large granular lymphocyte leukemia. Study observations and caveats: In T-cell large granular lymphocyte leukemia, about half of patients showed multiple immunodominant subclonotypes.

Antigens for these TCRs are unknown. This table comes from immunoSEQ multiplex PCR, and its TCRdb copy is limited to in-frame clones, with some not included. The table includes approximately 25,000 clones, 85% to 95% detected once. Sample: peripheral blood mononuclear cells. The receptors shown here come from a man aged 40-49 years with T-cell large granular lymphocyte leukemia. Some clones in this sample may be carry-over from other donors' samples.

The gene calls are TRBV5-8 and TRBJ2-5; tentatively, D is TRBD1 (6 bases). Trimming removed 4 bases at V and 2 bases at J, with 18 bases between. Germline values: CDR1 SGHTS, CDR2 YDEGEE. There are 16 residues in the CDR3. In DNA, the CDR3 is TGTGCCAGCAGCACGCCTGACAGGCTTTTACAAGAGACCCAGTACTTC. Its translation: CASSTPDRLLQETQYF. Filled out from reference TRBV5-8 and TRBJ2-5, the complete variable domain reads EAGVTQSPTHLIKTRGQQATLRCSPISGHTSVYWYQQALGLGLQFLLWYDEGEERNRGNFPPRFSGRQFPNYSSELNVNALELEDSALYLCASSTPDRLLQETQYFGPGTRLLVL.

The rearrangement links TRBV7-2 to TRBJ2-3; D not resolved. Germline values: CDR1 SGHTA, CDR2 FQGNSA. V lost 2 bases to trimming and J lost 5 bases, with 8 bases between them. The CDR3 has 13 amino acids. This chain's CDR3 is CASSLPTIDTQYF. CDR3 sequence (DNA): TGTGCCAGCAGCTTACCTACTATAGATACGCAGTATTTT.

V gene TRBV10-3 combines with J gene TRBJ2-7; a possible D gene is TRBD1 (5 bases). The germline V gene has CDR1 ENHRY and CDR2 SYGVKD. V lost 10 bases to trimming and J lost 0 bases, with 19 bases between them. The CDR3 consists of 15 residues. The CDR3 coding sequence is TGTGCCACCAAGAGAGACAGTACCACCTCCTACGAGCAGTACTTC. It is translated as CATKRDSTTSYEQYF.

The gene calls are TRBV27 and TRBJ1-5; 8 nucleotides agree with TRBD1. The CDR3 covers 14 residues. Germline CDR1 and CDR2: MNHEY and SMNVEV (reference sequence). V trimming: 6 bases; J trimming: 1 base; junction bases outside the gene matches: 2. The CDR3 loop is CASSRQGSNQPQHF. As DNA, the CDR3 is TGTGCCAGCAGCAGACAGGGGAGCAATCAGCCCCAGCATTTT.

The chain uses TRBV5-1 and TRBJ2-5; 8 bases are shared with TRBD2. The CDR3 has 14 amino acids. V lost 5 bases, J lost 1 base, and 4 bases stayed unmatched. The germline gives CDR1 SGHRS, CDR2 YFSETQ. CDR3 nucleotides: TGCGCCAGCAGTTTCGCGGGGGGCCAAGAGACCCAGTACTTC. It yields the protein CASSFAGGQETQYF.

The rearrangement links TRBV7-9 to TRBJ2-3; D gene unclear. The V gene lost 1 base and the J gene lost 5 bases, with 10 bases spanning the gap. CDR1 is SEHNR and CDR2 is FQNEAQ in the germline V gene (reference sequence). The CDR3 has 14 amino acids. The DNA of the CDR3 is TGTGCCAGCAGCTTAGTTCCCGGCGGAGATACGCAGTATTTT. Its protein is CASSLVPGGDTQYF.

This chain uses TRBV7-9 with TRBJ2-7, with 10 positions matching TRBD1. Germline trimming cut 5 bases from V and 3 bases from J; bases unmatched to any gene: 4. From germline, CDR1 is SEHNR and CDR2 FQNEAQ (reference sequence). The CDR3 is 14 residues long. The CDR3 protein is CASSRTGGFYEQYF. The CDR3 nucleotides read TGTGCCAGCAGCCGGACAGGGGGTTTCTACGAGCAGTACTTC.

This chain connects TRBV2 to TRBJ1-5, with 10 positions matching TRBD1. The CDR3 runs to 16 residues. V was clipped by 5 bases and J by 2 bases; unmatched bases: 6. Germline CDR1 reads SNHLY; CDR2 reads FYNNEI. DNA of the CDR3: TGTGCCAGCAGTCCCTGGGACAGGGGTGGCAATCAGCCCCAGCATTTT. It is translated as CASSPWDRGGNQPQHF.

The chain carries TRBV30 and TRBJ2-5; D is unclear. The V and J ends lost 1 base and 2 bases respectively, with 8 bases between them. Germline loops: CDR1 GTSNPN, CDR2 SVGIG (reference sequence). The CDR3 consists of 13 residues. The CDR3 sequence: CAWSAGRQETQYF. The CDR3 coding sequence is TGTGCCTGGAGTGCTGGCAGACAAGAGACCCAGTACTTC.

The chain recombines TRBV28 with TRBJ1-6; TRBD1 matches at 7 bases. CDR1 MDHEN and CDR2 SYDVKM come from the germline V gene. The CDR3 has 16 amino acids. V lost 1 base, J lost 2 bases, and 2 bases stayed unmatched. The CDR3 DNA reads as TGTGCCAGCAGTTTATTGGGACAGACCTATAATTCACCCCTCCACTTT. Amino acids: CASSLLGQTYNSPLHF.

The chain uses TRBV18 and TRBJ2-7; D is unclear. Trimming removed 2 bases from V and 3 bases from J, with 8 bases in between. The CDR3 is 13 residues long. The germline V gene encodes CDR1 KGHSH and CDR2 LQKENI. The CDR3, as DNA: TGTGCCAGCTCACCAACACCCCACTACGAGCAGTACTTC. Translation gives CASSPTPHYEQYF.

The chain has TRBV7-2 and TRBJ2-5; 9 positions agree with TRBD2. The CDR3 extends over 16 amino acids. Germline V gene sequence: CDR1 SGHTA, CDR2 FQGNSA. Losses at the gene ends were 5 bases for V and 5 bases for J; bases not matched to a gene: 12. The CDR3 loop is CASSSGGYYSSETQYF. The CDR3, as DNA: TGTGCCAGCAGCAGCGGGGGGTATTATTCTTCGGAGACCCAGTACTTC. Full variable domain (missing parts from reference TRBV7-2 and TRBJ2-5): GAGVSQSPSNKVTEKGKDVELRCDPISGHTALYWYRQSLGQGLEFLIYFQGNSAPDKSGLPSDRFSAERTGGSVSTLTIQRTQQEDSAVYLCASSSGGYYSSETQYFGPGTRLLVL.

This chain joins TRBV9 and TRBJ1-2, with 7 bases identical to TRBD1. J was trimmed by 5 bases and V by 0 bases; bases with no gene match: 7. The CDR3 covers 15 residues. Germline CDR1 reads SGDLS; CDR2 reads YYNGEE. CDR3 loop: CASSVAGTAAYGYTF. The CDR3 nucleotides read TGTGCCAGCAGCGTAGCGGGGACAGCGGCTTATGGCTACACCTTC.

The chain links TRBV27 to TRBJ1-4, with D unresolved. V lost 6 bases, J lost 3 bases, and 17 bases lay in between. The CDR3 is made up of 16 amino acids. Germline assignment: CDR1 MNHEY and CDR2 SMNVEV (reference sequence). CDR3 sequence: CASRPSGMRANEKLFF. The CDR3 coding sequence is TGTGCCAGCAGGCCAAGTGGGATGAGGGCTAATGAAAAACTGTTTTTT.

This chain joins TRBV27 and TRBJ2-7; 9 bases match TRBD1. J gave up 3 bases and V 3 bases, and 3 bases lay outside the gene matches. This CDR3 has 14 amino acids. CDR1 and CDR2 from the germline V gene are MNHEY and SMNVEV (reference sequence). The CDR3 loop reads CASSFWGQGYEQYF. The DNA of the CDR3 is TGTGCCAGCAGTTTTTGGGGACAGGGCTACGAGCAGTACTTC.

The V call is TRBV4-1, the J call TRBJ2-1; a possible D gene is TRBD1 (6 bases). The CDR3 extends over 14 amino acids. Germline assignment: CDR1 MGHRA and CDR2 YSYEKL. Deletions cut 4 bases from V and 7 bases from J, with 14 bases between. The CDR3 DNA reads as TGCGCCAGCAGCCGATCGGACAGTAGGAATGAGCAGTTCTTC. Translating it yields CASSRSDSRNEQFF.

DNA of the CDR3: TGCAGTGCTAGACAGACAGATACGCAGTATTTT. Its protein product is CSARQTDTQYF. This chain connects TRBV20-1 to TRBJ2-3, with unresolved D. CDR1 is DFQATT and CDR2 is SNEGSKA in the germline V gene (reference sequence). This CDR3 has 11 amino acids. Trimming took 2 bases from V and 3 from J, leaving 3 bases between them.

This clone was seen just once. The CDR3 coding sequence is TGTGCCAGTTCCCATTTGGCTGGGGCCAACGTCCTGACTTTC. This codes for CASSHLAGANVLTF. This sequence joins TRBV19 and TRBJ2-6; D not certain. The CDR3 extends over 14 amino acids. Germline CDR1 and CDR2: LNHDA and SQIVND (reference sequence). The V gene lost 8 bases and the J gene lost 2 bases, with 10 bases spanning the gap. Variable domain in full (rest from reference TRBV19 and TRBJ2-6): DGGITQSPKYLFRKEGQNVTLSCEQNLNHDAMYWYRQDPGQGLRLIYYSQIVNDFQKGDIAEGYSVSREKKESFPLTVTSAQKNPTAFYLCASSHLAGANVLTFGAGSRLTVL.

The chain joins TRBV7-2 to TRBJ2-7; D is undetermined. CDR1 and CDR2 (germline): SGHTA, FQGNSA. The CDR3 totals 12 residues. V shed 2 bases and J shed 2 bases, with 4 bases lying between them. CDR3 in DNA: TGTGCCAGCAGCTTATCCACCTACGAGCAGTACTTC. Protein sequence: CASSLSTYEQYF.

This clone was recorded only once. This chain connects TRBV25-1 to TRBJ1-6; 8 bases are shared with TRBD1. This CDR3 is 15 amino acids long. V trimming: 1 base; J trimming: 6 bases; junction bases outside the gene matches: 2. Germline lookup yields CDR1 MGHDK and CDR2 SYGVNS. The chain's CDR3 is CASSESTGVNSPLHF. CDR3 sequence (DNA): TGTGCCAGCAGTGAATCGACAGGGGTTAATTCACCCCTCCACTTT.

The chain has TRBV27 and TRBJ2-7; TRBD2 aligns across 10 bases. J gave up 2 bases and V 5 bases, and 9 bases lay outside the gene matches. The CDR3 has 16 residues. CDR1 and CDR2 (germline): MNHEY, SMNVEV (reference sequence). CDR3 residues: CASSPIGLAETYEQYF. The CDR3 DNA reads TGTGCCAGCAGTCCTATCGGACTAGCGGAGACCTACGAGCAGTACTTC.

The chain has TRBV6-6 and TRBJ1-5, with D maybe TRBD1 (5 bases). Germline V gene lookup returns CDR1 MNHNY and CDR2 SVGAGI (reference sequence). This CDR3 is built from 14 residues. Trimming shortened V by 2 bases and J by 3 bases, and 8 bases separated the two germline ends. Here the CDR3 DNA reads TGTGCCAGCAGTTACAGGGGTGACAATCAGCCCCAGCATTTT. Protein sequence: CASSYRGDNQPQHF.

The rearrangement joins TRBV11-1 to TRBJ2-7, with 7 bases matching TRBD1. Looked up from germline, CDR1 is SGHAT and CDR2 is FQDESV (reference sequence). J was trimmed by 2 bases and V by 3 bases; bases with no gene match: 7. The CDR3 covers 15 residues. The CDR3 DNA follows: TGTGCCAGCAGCTTGCCGACAGGGTCCACCTACGAGCAGTACTTC. Amino acids: CASSLPTGSTYEQYF. Looking up the rest from reference TRBV11-1 and TRBJ2-7 gives the full variable domain: EAEVAQSPRYKITEKSQAVAFWCDPISGHATLYWYRQILGQGPELLVQFQDESVVDDSQLPKDRFSAERLKGVDSTLKIQPAELGDSAMYLCASSLPTGSTYEQYFGPGTRLTVT.

CDR3 nucleotide sequence: TGTGCCAGCTCACCCCAAGGGGGACAGGGGCGAATACGTTATGGCTACACCTTC. Translating it yields CASSPQGGQGRIRYGYTF. This chain joins TRBV18 and TRBJ1-2; 10 bases are shared with TRBD1. From germline, CDR1 is KGHSH and CDR2 LQKENI. V shed 3 bases and J 5 bases; nucleotides not matched to a gene: 15. The length of the CDR3 is 18 residues. The complete variable domain, with remaining parts taken from reference TRBV18 and TRBJ1-2, reads NAGVMQNPRHLVRRRGQEARLRCSPMKGHSHVYWYRQLPEEGLKFMVYLQKENIIDESGMPKERFSAEFPKEGPSILRIQQVVRGDSAAYFCASSPQGGQGRIRYGYTFGSGTRLTVV.

This clone appeared once. The chain has TRBV7-2 and TRBJ2-7; 9 bases line up with TRBD2. This CDR3 spans 13 amino acids. Trimming at V came to 5 bases and at J to 4 bases, leaving 3 bases not matched to a gene. Germline V CDR1 and CDR2: SGHTA, FQGNSA. CDR3 sequence reads: CASSATSGYEQYF. The CDR3 nucleotides are TGTGCCAGCAGCGCCACTAGCGGGTACGAGCAGTACTTC.

J is TRBJ1-2 and V is TRBV5-8; possible D gene TRBD1, 6 bases. This CDR3 has 13 residues. The V and J ends lost 3 bases and 2 bases respectively, with 8 bases between them. Per the germline V gene, CDR1 is SGHTS and CDR2 is YDEGEE. This CDR3 reads CASSSGQNYGYTF. CDR3 sequence (DNA): TGTGCCAGCAGCTCCGGACAGAACTATGGCTACACCTTC.

This chain joins TRBV30 and TRBJ2-3; 8 bases map to TRBD1. The CDR3 is 11 amino acids. Germline CDR1 GTSNPN, CDR2 SVGIG (reference sequence). V was clipped by 8 bases and J by 3 bases; unmatched bases: 1. CDR3 sequence (DNA): TGTGCCGGACAGGGAACAGATACGCAGTATTTT. Residues: CAGQGTDTQYF.

This chain uses TRBV18 with TRBJ1-1; D is perhaps TRBD1 (5 bases). The germline V gene has CDR1 KGHSH and CDR2 LQKENI. The CDR3 length is 14 residues. Trimming cost V 3 bases and J 2 bases, with 10 bases left between them. CDR3 region: CASSPRDGNTEAFF. The CDR3 DNA follows: TGTGCCAGCTCACCTCGGGACGGAAACACTGAAGCTTTCTTT.

The V gene is TRBV4-3, the J gene TRBJ1-5, with no clear D. Deletions cut 0 bases from V and 5 bases from J, with 11 bases between. The CDR3 runs to 15 residues. Germline V gene sequence: CDR1 LGHNA, CDR2 YSLEER. Here the CDR3 reads CASSQDKGAYQPQHF. CDR3 nucleotides: TGCGCCAGCAGCCAAGACAAGGGAGCCTATCAGCCCCAGCATTTT.